The 30 T cell receptor beta chains reported below all come from one sample, sequenced in a study of spatial heterogeneity in lung cancer. TCRdb redid the calling of the 5' RACE reads with MiXCR, one entry per CDR3 protein. This sample has 10,000 or so distinct CDR3 sequences; 4.5% to 6.5% occur once, and the top ten carry roughly 30%. Time point given: sample taken at primary tumor resection. Unsorted whole RNA from tumor, nontumor lung or frozen PBMC underwent sequencing. The sample was PBMCs, taken at surgery. The receptors originated from a male donor with early-stage non-small cell lung cancer.

There are many counts of this clonotype. J is TRBJ2-7 and V is TRBV23-1; 9 bases line up with TRBD1. TRBV23-1 is assigned to the ORF class and has an uncertain function. This CDR3 is built from 15 residues. Trimming at V came to 4 bases and at J to 6 bases, leaving 10 bases not matched to a gene. CDR3 region: CASSRPGQGLCEQYF. The CDR3 nucleotides read TGCGCCAGCAGTCGCCCGGGACAGGGACTATGCGAGCAGTACTTC.

By share, this clonotype ranks as medium-sized. V gene TRBV29-1 combines with J gene TRBJ1-1; no definite D call. Trimming took off 3 bases at V and 0 bases at J, with 8 bases between the two ends. The germline V gene encodes CDR1 SQVTM and CDR2 ANQGSEA. There are 13 residues in the CDR3. The CDR3 loop reads CSVERSMNTEAFF. CDR3 DNA: TGCAGCGTTGAGAGGAGTATGAACACTGAAGCTTTCTTT. Combining the CDR3 with reference TRBV29-1 and TRBJ1-1 gives the whole variable domain SAVISQKPSRDICQRGTSLTIQCQVDSQVTMMFWYRQQPGQSLTLIATANQGSEATYESGFVIDKFPISRPNLTFSTLTVSNMSPEDSSIYLCSVERSMNTEAFFGQGTRLTVV.

This clonotype was seen more than once but under ten times. V usage is TRBV6-5 and J usage is TRBJ2-4, with 12 bases fitting TRBD2. J was trimmed by 4 bases and V by 2 bases; bases with no gene match: 0. Germline CDR1 reads MNHEY; CDR2 reads SVGAGI. The CDR3 contains 15 residues. In DNA form, the CDR3 reads TGTGCCAGCAGTTACGGACTAGCGGGGAAAAACATTCAGTACTTC. It is translated as CASSYGLAGKNIQYF.

This clonotype was recorded once. With a much larger clone just one base away, this may be a read error. V usage is TRBV27 and J usage is TRBJ2-7; perhaps TRBD1 as D (5 bases). The germline gives CDR1 MNHEY, CDR2 SMNVEV (reference sequence). CDR3 length equals 13 residues. Trimming stripped 10 bases from V and 2 bases from J, with 15 bases between. For the CDR3, the DNA is TGTGCCATCAGCTCAGGGCCTACCTACGAGCAGTACTTC. Protein: CAISSGPTYEQYF.

This clonotype is categorized as medium-sized (0.01 to 0.1%). The chain joins TRBV18 to TRBJ1-4; D unclear. Trimming pared 3 bases from V and 4 bases from J, leaving 6 bases between. This CDR3 is 13 amino acids long. Per the germline V gene, CDR1 is KGHSH and CDR2 is LQKENI. CDR3 protein: CASSPTLNEKLFF. CDR3 DNA sequence: TGTGCCAGCTCACCGACGCTTAATGAAAAACTGTTTTTT.

This clonotype was recorded many times. V and J are TRBV27 and TRBJ2-1; 8 bases agree with TRBD1. V lost 10 bases and J lost 6; bases outside the gene matches: 11. The CDR3 extends over 14 amino acids. CDR1 is MNHEY, CDR2 SMNVEV, per germline (reference sequence). The CDR3 DNA follows: TGTGCCACGAAGACAGGGGCCCCTCTCAATGAGCAGTTCTTC. Translated: CATKTGAPLNEQFF.

By frequency in the sample, this clonotype is medium-sized. The chain uses TRBV29-1 and TRBJ2-3; D is unresolved. Germline CDR1 is SQVTM and CDR2 is ANQGSEA. The V end was cut by 7 bases, the J end by 7 bases, with 12 bases between. The CDR3 covers 11 residues. DNA of the CDR3: TGCAGCGCCTGGAATTTGAATACGCAGTATTTT. It is translated as CSAWNLNTQYF.

The V and J genes are TRBV6-5 and TRBJ1-6; D unresolved. The CDR3 is made up of 16 amino acids. Per germline, CDR1 MNHEY and CDR2 SVGAGI. V lost 4 bases to trimming and J lost 8 bases, with 18 bases between them. The CDR3 region is CASSWSLTWGDSPLHF. The CDR3 DNA reads as TGTGCCAGCAGTTGGTCCCTAACGTGGGGTGATTCACCCCTCCACTTT.

This clonotype was recorded many times. A read error may produce the germline difference seen at one junction end. The V gene is TRBV7-2, the J gene TRBJ2-7, with D uncertain. The V gene's germline CDR1 is SGHTA and CDR2 FQGNSA. This CDR3 is 15 amino acids long. For the CDR3, the DNA is TGTGCCAGCAGCTTAGTGGCAGGAGCCTCCTCCGAGCAGTACTTC. It yields the protein CASSLVAGASSEQYF. Together with reference TRBV7-2 and TRBJ2-7, the CDR3 gives the full variable domain: GAGVSQSPSNKVTEKGKDVELRCDPISGHTALYWYRQSLGQGLEFLIYFQGNSAPDKSGLPSDRFSAERTGGSVSTLTIQRTQQEDSAVYLCASSLVAGASSEQYFGPGTRLTVT.

This clonotype has ten or more counts. The chain links TRBV6-5 to TRBJ1-2; the D gene is possibly TRBD1 (5 bases). Germline CDR1 reads MNHEY; CDR2 reads SVGAGI. The germline V and J ends were trimmed by 7 bases and 3 bases, with 18 bases remaining between them. There are 15 residues in the CDR3. The CDR3 spells CASTRSGAEDYGYTF. The CDR3 bases are TGTGCCAGCACTAGGTCCGGGGCAGAAGACTATGGCTACACCTTC.

This clonotype was found many times. The genes are TRBV12-3 or TRBV12-4 and TRBJ1-5; D is undetermined. This CDR3 has 13 amino acids. V was cut by 3 bases and J by 6 bases, with 9 bases left in between. The CDR3 region has the DNA TGTGCCAGCAGTTTTGGGGAGGGTCAGCCCCAGCATTTT. Translating gives CASSFGEGQPQHF.

By share, this clonotype ranks as medium-sized (0.01 to 0.1%). The chain uses TRBV30 and TRBJ2-3; D may be TRBD2 (5 bases). The CDR3 is 12 residues long. The V end lost 4 bases, the J end lost 6 bases, and 11 bases lay between the germline ends. Looked up from germline, CDR1 is GTSNPN and CDR2 is SVGIG (reference sequence). CDR3 protein: CAWTELGDTQYF. CDR3 coding DNA: TGTGCCTGGACCGAACTAGGGGATACGCAGTATTTT. The complete variable domain, with remaining parts taken from reference TRBV30 and TRBJ2-3, reads SQTIHQWPATLVQPVGSPLSLECTVEGTSNPNLYWYRQAAGRGLQLLFYSVGIGQISSEVPQNLSASRPQDRQFILSSKKLLLSDSGFYLCAWTELGDTQYFGPGTRLTVL.

This clonotype has a handful of counts. This chain links TRBV7-2 with TRBJ2-5; D is undetermined. In germline, CDR1 is SGHTA, CDR2 FQGNSA. CDR3 size: 17 residues. V was clipped by 0 bases and J by 4 bases, with 18 bases between them. The CDR3 is CASSLASTTGRGETQYF. CDR3 DNA sequence: TGTGCCAGCAGCTTAGCCTCCACTACCGGCCGAGGAGAGACCCAGTACTTC.

This clonotype is categorized as medium-sized (0.01 to 0.1%). The rearrangement uses TRBV29-1 and TRBJ2-1; 8 bases agree with TRBD2. V lost 4 bases and J lost 3; bases outside the gene matches: 8. The CDR3 length is 15 residues. Per the germline V gene, CDR1 is SQVTM and CDR2 is ANQGSEA. DNA of the CDR3: TGCAGCGTTGTCGGGAGGGCCTTTTACTACAATGAGCAGTTCTTC. Protein sequence: CSVVGRAFYYNEQFF.

A word on this clonotype: This may arise from a read error, as a much more abundant clone is one base away. This chain links TRBV28 with TRBJ2-7; 7 bases agree with TRBD1. Germline V gives CDR1 MDHEN, CDR2 SYDVKM. CDR3 length: 15 amino acids. Trimming took 6 bases from V and 3 from J; bases not matched to a gene: 11. CDR3 sequence (DNA): TGTGCCAGCAGCCTTACCGGGACAGCCTTCTACGAGCAGTACTTC. Protein sequence: CASSLTGTAFYEQYF.

This clonotype qualifies as medium-sized. This sequence joins TRBV28 and TRBJ2-5, with TRBD2 as a possible D gene (5 bases). This CDR3 contains 12 residues. The ends were cut back, 8 bases at V and 5 bases at J, with 12 bases in the middle. From germline, CDR1 is MDHEN and CDR2 SYDVKM. The CDR3 DNA sequence: TGTGCCAGCGCCCGGGATGGGGAGACCCAGTACTTC. This sequence encodes CASARDGETQYF. Full variable domain (rest looked up from reference TRBV28 and TRBJ2-5): DVKVTQSSRYLVKRTGEKVFLECVQDMDHENMFWYRQDPGLGLRLIYFSYDVKMKEKGDIPEGYSVSREKKERFSLILESASTNQTSMYLCASARDGETQYFGPGTRLLVL.

This clonotype is categorized as medium-sized. V is TRBV7-9 and J is TRBJ1-1, with no clear D. V lost 5 bases, J lost 3 bases, and 7 bases lay in between. CDR1 and CDR2 (germline): SEHNR, FQNEAQ (reference sequence). The CDR3 is 12 amino acids. For the CDR3, the DNA is TGTGCCAGCAGCCCTAGGGACACTGAAGCTTTCTTT. Translated, it gives CASSPRDTEAFF.

Many counts were recorded for this clonotype. This chain joins TRBV7-9 and TRBJ1-1, with unresolved D. The CDR3 has 15 amino acids. In germline, CDR1 is SEHNR, CDR2 FQNEAQ (reference sequence). The V and J ends lost 5 bases and 3 bases respectively, with 16 bases between them. As DNA, the CDR3 is TGTGCCAGCAGCCCGGCGCGGGTTGAGGACACTGAAGCTTTCTTT. Translated, it gives CASSPARVEDTEAFF.

This clonotype was recorded many times. V and J are TRBV7-9 and TRBJ2-3; D perhaps matches TRBD2 (5 bases). Per germline, CDR1 SEHNR and CDR2 FQNEAQ (reference sequence). Trimming left V 0 bases short and J 6 bases short, with 13 bases between. This CDR3 comprises 15 residues. CDR3 protein: CASSLARIASDTQYF. The CDR3 DNA is TGTGCCAGCAGCTTAGCGCGGATAGCGAGTGATACGCAGTATTTT.

By share of the sample, this clonotype is medium-sized. V gene TRBV4-2 combines with J gene TRBJ1-1; D remains unclear. This CDR3 has 15 residues. V dropped 4 bases and J dropped 4 bases, with 16 bases sitting between them. Germline V gene sequence: CDR1 LGHNA, CDR2 YNFKEQ. The CDR3 sequence is CASSREVGFGTEAFF. The CDR3 DNA reads TGTGCCAGCAGCCGAGAAGTGGGGTTCGGCACTGAAGCTTTCTTT.

This clonotype has at least ten counts. The V gene is TRBV7-2, the J gene TRBJ1-2; 9 bases are shared with TRBD1. The CDR3 runs 13 residues. The germline CDR1 and CDR2 sequences are SGHTA and FQGNSA. The V segment lost 6 bases and the J segment 8 bases; nucleotides outside the gene matches: 7. CDR3 nucleotide sequence: TGTGCCAGCAGTTTAACCACAGGGGGCGGCTACACCTTC. Its translation is CASSLTTGGGYTF.

This clonotype has more than one count but fewer than ten. V and J are TRBV2 and TRBJ1-2; D unclear. The germline CDR1 and CDR2 sequences are SNHLY and FYNNEI. The CDR3 extends over 14 amino acids. Trimming left V 0 bases short and J 4 bases short, with 9 bases between. This CDR3 reads CASSEAQQGYGYTF. CDR3 nucleotides: TGTGCCAGCAGTGAAGCCCAGCAAGGCTATGGCTACACCTTC.

This clonotype appeared many times. The J gene is TRBJ2-5, the V gene TRBV6-2 or TRBV6-3; 9 bases are a match to TRBD1. Trimming took 2 bases from V and 1 from J; bases not matched to a gene: 2. There are 15 residues in the CDR3. Germline V lookup: CDR1 MNHEY, CDR2 SVGEGT. The CDR3 nucleotides are TGTGCCAGCAGTTACGGGACAGGGCTCCAAGAGACCCAGTACTTC. It codes for CASSYGTGLQETQYF.

With respect to this clonotype: A much larger clone is a single base away; this may be a read error. The V call is TRBV6-2 or TRBV6-3, the J call TRBJ2-5; 8 nucleotides match TRBD1. The CDR3 covers 15 residues. Germline V gene data show CDR1 as MNHEY and CDR2 as SVGEGT. V lost 2 bases to trimming and J lost 4 bases; unmatched junction nucleotides: 6. CDR3 nucleotide sequence: TGTGCCAGCAGTTACGGACAGGGCGGGGCAGAGACCCAGTACTTC. Encoded protein: CASSYGQGGAETQYF.

The sample holds many counts of this clonotype. The chain combines TRBV2 with TRBJ2-1, with 9 positions matching TRBD1. Germline trimming cut 4 bases from V and 2 bases from J; bases unmatched to any gene: 3. This CDR3 is 15 amino acids long. CDR1 and CDR2 from the germline V gene are SNHLY and FYNNEI. In DNA form, the CDR3 reads TGTGCCAGCAGTGCCGACAGGGGGGCCTACAATGAGCAGTTCTTC. This gives the protein CASSADRGAYNEQFF.

This clonotype counts as medium-sized (0.01 to 0.1%). V gene TRBV29-1 combines with J gene TRBJ2-5; D is uncertain. Trimming cost V 5 bases and J 4 bases, with 8 bases left between them. CDR3 size: 11 residues. Germline V gene lookup returns CDR1 SQVTM and CDR2 ANQGSEA. Here the CDR3 reads CSVIGPETQYF. Written as DNA, the CDR3 is TGCAGCGTTATTGGGCCAGAGACCCAGTACTTC.

This clonotype has only one observation. The chain employs TRBV15 and TRBJ2-7, with 7 bases that match TRBD1. This CDR3 region has 15 residues. Germline CDR1 LNHNV, CDR2 YYDKDF (reference sequence). The J segment lost 2 bases and the V segment lost 3 bases, leaving 7 bases of the junction unmatched. CDR3 DNA: TGTGCCACCAGCAGGCTGACAGGGCTTGCCTACGAGCAGTACTTC. This gives the protein CATSRLTGLAYEQYF.

This clonotype is medium-sized (0.01 to 0.1%) within its sample. The chain is built from TRBV4-3 and TRBJ2-3; D gene uncertain. Trimming took off 0 bases at V and 2 bases at J, with 12 bases between the two ends. The CDR3 runs 16 residues. Germline CDR1 reads LGHNA; CDR2 reads YSLEER. The CDR3 coding sequence is TGCGCCAGCAGCCAAGATCTCTTAGATTCCACAGATACGCAGTATTTT. It is translated as CASSQDLLDSTDTQYF.

This clonotype is medium-sized within its sample. V usage is TRBV11-2 and J usage is TRBJ2-3; D gene uncertain. V was trimmed by 3 bases and J by 0 bases, leaving 10 bases between them. The V gene's germline CDR1 is SGHAT and CDR2 FQNNGV. The CDR3 totals 15 residues. CDR3 sequence: CASSFIGPSTDTQYF. The CDR3 nucleotides read TGTGCCAGCAGCTTTATAGGTCCTAGCACAGATACGCAGTATTTT. Drawing the rest from reference TRBV11-2 and TRBJ2-3, the complete variable domain is EAGVAQSPRYKIIEKRQSVAFWCNPISGHATLYWYQQILGQGPKLLIQFQNNGVVDDSQLPKDRFSAERLKGVDSTLKIQPAKLEDSAVYLCASSFIGPSTDTQYFGPGTRLTVL.

This clonotype was counted ten times or more. The rearrangement joins TRBV5-6 to TRBJ2-3, with 7 bases identical to TRBD1. CDR1 SGHDT and CDR2 YYEEEE come from the germline V gene. This CDR3 region has 15 residues. The V and J ends lost 0 bases and 4 bases, in that order; junction bases with no gene match: 5. CDR3 DNA: TGTGCCAGCAGCTTGGGAGACAGGGTGCCAGATACGCAGTATTTT. Protein sequence: CASSLGDRVPDTQYF. The full variable domain, rest sourced from reference TRBV5-6 and TRBJ2-3, is DAGVTQSPTHLIKTRGQQVTLRCSPKSGHDTVSWYQQALGQGPQFIFQYYEEEERQRGNFPDRFSGHQFPNYSSELNVNALLLGDSALYLCASSLGDRVPDTQYFGPGTRLTVL.